This TCR beta chain was sequenced during a study of control samples from healthy donors and cancer patients. Trimming took 4 bases from V and 5 from J, leaving 11 bases between them. Per the germline V gene, CDR1 is SQVTM and CDR2 is ANQGSEA. The CDR3 is 12 residues long. Assay used: immunoSEQ multiplex PCR; TCRdb lists only in-frame clones, some missing. This table has some 120,000 clones, around nine tenths appearing once. This chain joins TRBV29-1 and TRBJ2-5; possibly TRBD1 for D (5 bases). The sequence came from a man in his thirties or forties in good health. The sequenced material came from blood. CDR3 in DNA: TGCAGCGTTGGGGTAGGGGTTGAGACCCAGTACTTC. It specifies CSVGVGVETQYF. Full variable domain (rest looked up from reference TRBV29-1 and TRBJ2-5): SAVISQKPSRDICQRGTSLTIQCQVDSQVTMMFWYRQQPGQSLTLIATANQGSEATYESGFVIDKFPISRPNLTFSTLTVSNMSPEDSSIYLCSVGVGVETQYFGPGTRLLVL.